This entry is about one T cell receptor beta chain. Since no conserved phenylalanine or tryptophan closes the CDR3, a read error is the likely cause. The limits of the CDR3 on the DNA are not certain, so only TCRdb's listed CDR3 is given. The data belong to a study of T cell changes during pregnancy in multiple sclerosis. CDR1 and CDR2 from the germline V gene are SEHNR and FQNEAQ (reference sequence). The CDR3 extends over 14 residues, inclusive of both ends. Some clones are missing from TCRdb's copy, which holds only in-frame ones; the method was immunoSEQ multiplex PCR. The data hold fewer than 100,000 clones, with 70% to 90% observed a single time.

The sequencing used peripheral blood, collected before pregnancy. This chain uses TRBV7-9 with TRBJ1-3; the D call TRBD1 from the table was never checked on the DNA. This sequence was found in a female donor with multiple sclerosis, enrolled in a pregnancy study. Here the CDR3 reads CASSWSLDPRPAGP.